The subject of this entry is one TCR beta chain. These data are taken from a study of cytotoxic CD8 clonotypes in ibrutinib-treated CLL. Some clones are missing from TCRdb's copy, which holds only in-frame ones; the method was immunoSEQ multiplex PCR. The sample lists some 200,000 clones, 70% to 75% occurring once. V was cut by 6 bases and J by 1 base, with 13 bases left in between. The CDR3 length is 15 residues. Germline CDR1 and CDR2: MDHEN and SYDVKM. This TCR was recovered from a human donor with chronic lymphocytic leukemia. The V and J genes are TRBV28 and TRBJ2-1; D uncertain. The sample here was PBMCs, taken after 12 months of ibrutinib treatment. In DNA, the CDR3 is TGTGCCAGCAGGTTCCAGTTGGTTTCCTACAATGAGCAGTTCTTC. Amino acid sequence: CASRFQLVSYNEQFF.